One T cell receptor (beta chain) is described in this entry. The sample is drawn from a study of blood T cell repertoires in COVID-19. Cohort 3 recovery required two negative PCRs, clearance, or symptom resolution. Method: immunoSEQ multiplex PCR; TCRdb's copy keeps in-frame clones and lacks some. The repertoire has around 360,000 clones, roughly 87% of them found once; the top ten carry about 2.7%. Sequencing was done on a sample of PBMCs or T cells enriched from blood (not recorded which). The sequence was collected from a woman younger than 45 who had recovered from COVID-19.

The CDR3 DNA is TGTGCCAGCAGCTTGCCCACCAGTTTTGAAGCTTTCTTT. This codes for CASSLPTSFEAFF. V and J are TRBV7-9 and TRBJ1-1; D gene unclear. CDR3 length: 13 residues. V was pared by 3 bases and J by 7 bases, with 12 bases between. Germline V lookup: CDR1 SEHNR, CDR2 FQNEAQ (reference sequence).